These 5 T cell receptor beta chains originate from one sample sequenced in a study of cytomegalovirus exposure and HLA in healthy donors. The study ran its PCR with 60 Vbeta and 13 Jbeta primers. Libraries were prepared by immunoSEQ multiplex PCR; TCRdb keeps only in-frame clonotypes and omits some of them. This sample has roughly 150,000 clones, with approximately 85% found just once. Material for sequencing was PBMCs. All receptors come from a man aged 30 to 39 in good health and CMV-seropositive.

CDR3 sequence reads: CASSIGGLAAPEQYF. The CDR3 nucleotides read TGTGCCAGTAGTATCGGCGGACTAGCTGCACCCGAGCAGTACTTC. V and J are TRBV19 and TRBJ2-7, with 8 bases lining up with TRBD2. Germline V gene lookup returns CDR1 LNHDA and CDR2 SQIVND (reference sequence). The CDR3 extends over 15 amino acids. After removal of 3 bases from V and 6 bases from J, the junction contained 10 bases not matched to a gene.

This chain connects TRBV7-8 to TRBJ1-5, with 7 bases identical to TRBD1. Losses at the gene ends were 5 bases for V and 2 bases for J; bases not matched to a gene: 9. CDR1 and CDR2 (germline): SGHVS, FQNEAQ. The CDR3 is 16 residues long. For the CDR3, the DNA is TGTGCCAGCAGCCGACAGGGCGTTCTGGGCAATCAGCCCCAGCATTTT. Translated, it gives CASSRQGVLGNQPQHF.

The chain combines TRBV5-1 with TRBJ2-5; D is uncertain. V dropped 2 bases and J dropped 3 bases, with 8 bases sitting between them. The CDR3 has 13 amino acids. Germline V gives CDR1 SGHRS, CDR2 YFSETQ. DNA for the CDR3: TGCGCCAGCAGCTTTTCAGGCGAAGAGACCCAGTACTTC. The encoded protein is CASSFSGEETQYF.

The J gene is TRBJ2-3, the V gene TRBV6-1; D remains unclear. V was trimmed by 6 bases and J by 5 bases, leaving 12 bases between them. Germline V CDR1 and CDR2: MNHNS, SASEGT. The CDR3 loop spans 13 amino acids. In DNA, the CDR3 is TGTGCCAGCAGGGATGATCGGGTAGATACGCAGTATTTT. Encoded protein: CASRDDRVDTQYF.

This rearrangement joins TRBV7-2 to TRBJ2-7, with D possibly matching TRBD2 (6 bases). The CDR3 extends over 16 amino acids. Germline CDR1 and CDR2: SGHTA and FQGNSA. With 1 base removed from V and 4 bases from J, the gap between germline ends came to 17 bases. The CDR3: CASSLGYGGPAYEQYF. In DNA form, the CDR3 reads TGTGCCAGCAGCTTAGGGTACGGGGGACCTGCTTACGAGCAGTACTTC.